Listed below are T cell receptor beta chains from one sample, sequenced in a study of T cells in Graves' hyperthyroidism and ophthalmopathy. MiXCR, applied by TCRdb to the multiplex PCR reads, yields one record per CDR3 protein. The table lists about 400,000 distinct CDR3 sequences, about 15% of them singletons. The sample was blood. The receptors were sampled from a man aged 18 to 30 with Graves' ophthalmopathy. Each CDR3 is given with its conserved first and last residue. D genes are given only for firm matches. A row's size may be missing; if present it is once, few, many or a size class.

>TRBD2|TRBV6-2/TRBV6-3|NA|TRBJ2-7
CASSYTGTSNEQYF
TGTGCCAGCAGTTACACCGGGACTAGTAACGAGCAGTACTTC
>TRBD1|TRBV11-1|many|TRBJ2-3
CASSPFRGQGATDTQYF
TGTGCCAGCAGTCCCTTCCGGGGACAGGGGGCCACAGATACGCAGTATTTT
>TRBD1|TRBV29-1|many|TRBJ2-7
CSVVVRDRGYEQYF
TGCAGCGTTGTCGTCCGGGACAGGGGCTACGAGCAGTACTTC
>TRBD1|TRBV19|few|TRBJ1-5
CASRERGGEGPQHF
TGTGCCAGCAGAGAGCGAGGGGGCGAGGGGCCCCAGCATTTT
>NA|TRBV3-1|many|TRBJ1-2
CASSQDGRGYGYTF
TGTGCCAGCAGCCAAGATGGACGGGGATATGGCTACACCTTC
>TRBD2|TRBV5-1|few|TRBJ2-3
CASSLSLAGARGGTDTQYF
TGCGCCAGCAGCTTGTCCCTAGCGGGGGCACGGGGTGGCACAGATACGCAGTATTTT
>NA|TRBV4-2|NA|TRBJ2-7
CASSQDTSYEQYF
TGTGCCAGCAGCCAAGATACCTCTTACGAGCAGTACTTC
>TRBD2|TRBV9|many|TRBJ2-5
CASSPTGLFGETQYF
TGTGCCAGCAGCCCGACGGGACTATTCGGGGAGACCCAGTACTTC
>TRBD1|TRBV28|many|TRBJ2-7
CASRLRDRSYEQYF
TGTGCCAGCAGGCTCAGGGACAGATCCTACGAGCAGTACTTC
>TRBD1|TRBV28|many|TRBJ1-2
CASTSGQGSYGYTF
TGTGCCAGCACCTCCGGACAGGGGAGTTATGGCTACACCTTC